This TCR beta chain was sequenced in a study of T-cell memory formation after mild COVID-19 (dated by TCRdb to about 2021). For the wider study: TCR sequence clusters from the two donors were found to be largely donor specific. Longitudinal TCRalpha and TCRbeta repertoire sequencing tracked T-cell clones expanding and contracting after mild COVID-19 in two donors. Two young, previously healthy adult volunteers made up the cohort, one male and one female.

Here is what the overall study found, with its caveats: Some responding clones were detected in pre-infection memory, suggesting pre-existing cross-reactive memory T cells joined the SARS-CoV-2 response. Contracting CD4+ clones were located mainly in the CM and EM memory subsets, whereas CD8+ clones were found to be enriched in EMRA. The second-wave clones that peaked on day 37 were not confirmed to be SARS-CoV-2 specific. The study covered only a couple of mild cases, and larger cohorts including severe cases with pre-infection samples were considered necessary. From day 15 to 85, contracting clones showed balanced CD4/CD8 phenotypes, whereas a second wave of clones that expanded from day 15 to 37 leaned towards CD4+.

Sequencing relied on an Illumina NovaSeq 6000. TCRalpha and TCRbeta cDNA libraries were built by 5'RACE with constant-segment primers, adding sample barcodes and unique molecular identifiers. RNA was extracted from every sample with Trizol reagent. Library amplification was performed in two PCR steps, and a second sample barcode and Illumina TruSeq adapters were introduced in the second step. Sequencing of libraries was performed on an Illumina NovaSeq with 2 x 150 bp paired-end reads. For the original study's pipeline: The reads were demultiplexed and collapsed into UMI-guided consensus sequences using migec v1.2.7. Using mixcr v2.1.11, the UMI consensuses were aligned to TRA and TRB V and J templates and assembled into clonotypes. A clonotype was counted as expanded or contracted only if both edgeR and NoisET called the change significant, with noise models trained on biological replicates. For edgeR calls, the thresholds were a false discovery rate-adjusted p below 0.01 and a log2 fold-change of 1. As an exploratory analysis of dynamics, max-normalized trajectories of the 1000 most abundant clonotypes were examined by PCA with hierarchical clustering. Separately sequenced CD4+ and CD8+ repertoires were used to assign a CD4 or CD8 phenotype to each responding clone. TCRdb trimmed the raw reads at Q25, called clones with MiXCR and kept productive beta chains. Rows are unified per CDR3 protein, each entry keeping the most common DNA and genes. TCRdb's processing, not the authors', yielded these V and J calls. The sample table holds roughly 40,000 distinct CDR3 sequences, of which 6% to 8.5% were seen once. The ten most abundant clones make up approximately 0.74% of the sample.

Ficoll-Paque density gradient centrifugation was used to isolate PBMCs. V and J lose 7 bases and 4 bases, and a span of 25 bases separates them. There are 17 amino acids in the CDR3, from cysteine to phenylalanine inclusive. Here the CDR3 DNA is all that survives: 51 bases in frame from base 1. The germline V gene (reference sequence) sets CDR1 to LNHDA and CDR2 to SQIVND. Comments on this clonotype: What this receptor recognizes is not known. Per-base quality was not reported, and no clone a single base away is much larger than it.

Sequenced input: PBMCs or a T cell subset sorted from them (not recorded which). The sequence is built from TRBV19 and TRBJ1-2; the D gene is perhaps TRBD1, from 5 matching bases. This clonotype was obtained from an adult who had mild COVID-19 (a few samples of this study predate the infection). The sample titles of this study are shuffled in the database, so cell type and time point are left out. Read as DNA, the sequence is TGTGCCAGTACCTCCGATGGCGGGGGGGGAGGACTCTATGGCTACACCTTC. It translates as CASTSDGGGGGLYGYTF.